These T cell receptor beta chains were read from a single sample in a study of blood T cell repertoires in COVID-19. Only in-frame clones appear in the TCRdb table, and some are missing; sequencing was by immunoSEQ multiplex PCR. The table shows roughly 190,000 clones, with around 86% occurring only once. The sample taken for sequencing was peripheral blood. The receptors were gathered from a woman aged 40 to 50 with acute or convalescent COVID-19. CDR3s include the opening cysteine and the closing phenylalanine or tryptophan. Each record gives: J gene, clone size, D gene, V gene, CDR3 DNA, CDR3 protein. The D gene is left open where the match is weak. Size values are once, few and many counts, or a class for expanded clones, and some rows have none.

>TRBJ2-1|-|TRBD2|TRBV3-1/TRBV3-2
TGTGCCAGCAGCCCGACTAGCGGGAGCTACAATGAGCAGTTCTTC
CASSPTSGSYNEQFF
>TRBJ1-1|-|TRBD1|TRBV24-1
TGTGCCACCAGTGATTTACCCGGACAGGGTGTAGCTGAAGCTTTCTTT
CATSDLPGQGVAEAFF
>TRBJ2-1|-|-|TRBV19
TGTGCCAGTAGTATGTGGCCCAGGGGAAATGAGCAGTTCTTC
CASSMWPRGNEQFF
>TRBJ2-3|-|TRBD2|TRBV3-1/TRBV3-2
TGTGCCATCGGAGTTGCGGGAGGAAGCACAGATACGCAGTATTTT
CAIGVAGGSTDTQYF
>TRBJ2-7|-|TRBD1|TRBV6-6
TGTGCCAGCAGTCCGGGGACAGTCTACGAGCAGTACTTC
CASSPGTVYEQYF
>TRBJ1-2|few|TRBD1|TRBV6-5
TGTGCCAGCACTTTAAGACAGGGGGAGTTTGGCTACACCTTC
CASTLRQGEFGYTF
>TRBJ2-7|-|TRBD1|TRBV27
TGTGCCAGCAGTCCCTGGGACAGGGGATCCTACGAGCAGTACTTC
CASSPWDRGSYEQYF
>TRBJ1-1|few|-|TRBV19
TGTGCCAGTAGTCCCCTTTCCGTGAACACTGAAGCTTTCTTT
CASSPLSVNTEAFF
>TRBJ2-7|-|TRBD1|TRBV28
TGTGCCAGCAGTCAAGGACAGGTACTTTACGAGCAGTACTTC
CASSQGQVLYEQYF
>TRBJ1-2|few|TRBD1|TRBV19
TGTGCCACCAAAGGGGGGACAGGGTATGGCTACACCTTC
CATKGGTGYGYTF
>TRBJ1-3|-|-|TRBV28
TGTGCCAGCAGCACTACAGGCTCTGGAAACACCATATATTTT
CASSTTGSGNTIYF
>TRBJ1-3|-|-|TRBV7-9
TGTGCCAGCAGCCTCAACACAGGGTTTTCTGGAAACACCATATATTTT
CASSLNTGFSGNTIYF
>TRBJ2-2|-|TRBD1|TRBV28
TGTGCCAGCAGTTTCCGGACAGGGACCGGGGAGCTGTTTTTT
CASSFRTGTGELFF
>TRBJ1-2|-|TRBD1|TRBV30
TGTGCCTGGAGTGAGACAGGGTTCCGCGGCTACACCTTC
CAWSETGFRGYTF
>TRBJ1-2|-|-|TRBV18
TGTGCCAGCTCCTCTTCAGGGCCGCTCGGCTATGGCTACACCTTC
CASSSSGPLGYGYTF
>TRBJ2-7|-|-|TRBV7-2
TGTGCCAGCAGCTTAGCAAGCAGGTTACCGTACTTC
CASSLASRLPYF
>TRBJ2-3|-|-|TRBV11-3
TGTGCCAGCAGCTTAGGAACGGGCGGGGCGAACACAGATACGCAGTATTTT
CASSLGTGGANTDTQYF
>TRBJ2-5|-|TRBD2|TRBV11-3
TGTGCCAGCAGCATAGGGAGCGGGGGGCTACAAGAGACCCAGTACTTC
CASSIGSGGLQETQYF
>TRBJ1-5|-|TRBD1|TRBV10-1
TGCGCCAGCAGTTCCGGGACAGATCAGCCCCAGCATTTT
CASSSGTDQPQHF
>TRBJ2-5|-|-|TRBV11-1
TGTGCCAGCAGCTTGGGGGCCCAAGAGACCCAGTACTTC
CASSLGAQETQYF
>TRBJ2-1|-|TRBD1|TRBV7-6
TGTGCCAGCACCCCATGGACAGGCACAGGCAATGAGCAGTTCTTC
CASTPWTGTGNEQFF
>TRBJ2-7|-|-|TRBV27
TGTGCCAGCAGTTCCTATCGGGTTTCCGAGCAGTACTTC
CASSSYRVSEQYF
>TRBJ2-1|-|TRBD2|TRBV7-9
TGTGCCAGCAGCTTACTCTTAGCCCTAGCGGGGGTTCACAATGAGCAGTTCTTC
CASSLLLALAGVHNEQFF
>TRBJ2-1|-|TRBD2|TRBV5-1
TGCGCCAGCAGCAGGGGAGGGACTAGCGGGGACAATGAGCAGTTCTTC
CASSRGGTSGDNEQFF
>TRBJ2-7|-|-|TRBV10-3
TGTGCCATCTGTGATCCGGGTACGGGGAACGAGCAGTACTTC
CAICDPGTGNEQYF
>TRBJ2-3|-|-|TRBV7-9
TGTGCCAGCGGGCGAGGCACAGATACGCAGTATTTT
CASGRGTDTQYF
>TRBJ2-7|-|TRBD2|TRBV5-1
TGCGCCAGCAGCTTGGAGCTAGCGGGCGAGCAGTACTTC
CASSLELAGEQYF
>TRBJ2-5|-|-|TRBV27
TGTGCCAGCAGCCGGGGGGCCCCCCAAGAGACCCAGTACTTC
CASSRGAPQETQYF
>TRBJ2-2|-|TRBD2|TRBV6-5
TGTGCCAGCAGTTTGGGACTAGCGGTAAACACCGGGGAGCTGTTTTTT
CASSLGLAVNTGELFF
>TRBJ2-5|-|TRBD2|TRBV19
TGTGCCAGTAGTCTCCAACTAGCGAACAAAGAGACCCAGTACTTC
CASSLQLANKETQYF
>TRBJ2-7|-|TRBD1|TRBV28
TGTGCCAGCAACTACAGGGGCTACGAGCAGTACTTC
CASNYRGYEQYF
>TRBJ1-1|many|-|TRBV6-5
TGTGCCAGCAAACTGGTTGGGAACACTGAAGCTTTCTTT
CASKLVGNTEAFF
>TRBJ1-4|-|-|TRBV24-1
TGTGCCACCAGTGATTCCCGGGGGGCTGAAAAACTGTTTTTT
CATSDSRGAEKLFF
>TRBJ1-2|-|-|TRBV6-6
TGTGCCAGCAGTTCCGACAGGATTAACTATGGCTACACCTTC
CASSSDRINYGYTF
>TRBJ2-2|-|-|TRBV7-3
TGTGCCAGCAGCTTAGCAGGGCCCGGGGAGCTGTTTTTT
CASSLAGPGELFF
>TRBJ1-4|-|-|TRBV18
TGTGCCAGCTCACCACCGGCCAGGGACACCCCTTTACTGTTTTTT
CASSPPARDTPLLFF
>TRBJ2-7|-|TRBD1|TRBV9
TGTGCCAGCAGCGTAGCCCCGTCGGGACAGGGGTCCTACGAGCAGTACTTC
CASSVAPSGQGSYEQYF
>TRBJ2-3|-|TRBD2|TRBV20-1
TGCAGTGCTAGTACCCCTCCCGGCCGGGAGGCGACAGATACGCAGTATTTT
CSASTPPGREATDTQYF
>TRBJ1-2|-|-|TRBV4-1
TGCGCCAGCAGTCAGGCAGGGACTTTCTATGGCTACACCTTC
CASSQAGTFYGYTF
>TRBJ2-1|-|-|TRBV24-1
TGTGCCACCAGTGACCGCAGGGTCAATGAGCAGTTCTTC
CATSDRRVNEQFF
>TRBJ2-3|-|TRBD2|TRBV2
TGTGCCAGCAGTTCCGGGACTAGCGGGAGGCAGTATTTT
CASSSGTSGRQYF
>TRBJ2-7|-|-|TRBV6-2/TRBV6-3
TGTGCCAGCAGTTACAATATTGACACTTACGAGCAGTACTTC
CASSYNIDTYEQYF
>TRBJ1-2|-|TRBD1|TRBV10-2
TGCGCCAGCAGTGAACTGAAGGACAGGGGGATCGGGGACTATGGCTACACCTTC
CASSELKDRGIGDYGYTF
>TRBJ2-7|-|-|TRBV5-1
TGCGCCAGCAGCCACCCCGGGCTAGCGCCCGAGCAGTACTTC
CASSHPGLAPEQYF
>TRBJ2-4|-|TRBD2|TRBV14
TGTGCCAGCAGCCAAGGGGAGGGAGTCATTCAGTACTTC
CASSQGEGVIQYF
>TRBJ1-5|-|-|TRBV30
TGTGCCTGGAGGGGGGCGGGTCGCAATCAGCCCCAGCATTTT
CAWRGAGRNQPQHF
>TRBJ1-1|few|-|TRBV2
TGTGCCAGCACCGTCGGGGGGACTGAAGCTTTCTTT
CASTVGGTEAFF